This T cell receptor (beta chain) was identified in a study of OX40 agonist ivuxolimab in advanced cancers. Per germline, CDR1 SGHTA and CDR2 FQGNSA. Trimming left V 5 bases short and J 6 bases short, with 20 bases between. CDR3 length: 16 residues. TCRdb's copy holds only in-frame clones and misses some; the assay was immunoSEQ multiplex PCR. This sample carries just under 85,000 clones, over 80% of them seen once, and the ten largest clones take 0.7% to 0.9%. The genes are TRBV7-2 and TRBJ2-1, with unresolved D. The TCR comes from an adult with an advanced solid tumor such as melanoma, head and neck, liver or kidney cancer. Material: CD4+ or CD8+ T cells sorted from blood, obtained in a trial of the OX40 agonist ivuxolimab. DNA of the CDR3: TGTGCCAGCAGCCCCTTAATCGGAAGTTTGGTCAATGAGCAGTTCTTC. As protein: CASSPLIGSLVNEQFF.